This TCR beta chain was recorded in a study of T cell repertoires in cytomegalovirus infection. MiXCR, run by TCRdb on the reads, gives a single entry per CDR3 protein. The table has approximately 500,000 distinct CDR3 sequences, around a quarter seen once. This clonotype was found a few times. CDR1 SNHLY and CDR2 FYNNEI come from the germline V gene. CDR3 size: 18 residues. The junction had 10 bases not matched to a gene; V was cut back by 2 bases and J by 4 bases. The receptor's source is a human donor in good health (CMV status not recorded). Some clones in this sample may be carry-over from other donors' samples. This chain connects TRBV2 to TRBJ2-4; TRBD2 matches 11 bases. Sequencing input: PBMCs. Here the CDR3 DNA reads TGTGCCAGCAGTGAATCCCCTCCTAGCGGGAGGATGAAAAACATTCAGTACTTC. Translated, it gives CASSESPPSGRMKNIQYF.